These 10 T cell receptor beta chains came from one sample sequenced in a study of blood T cells in healthy people across ages. The use of a sample-barcoded 5' primer and a J-beta primer mix characterized a second PCR of roughly 6 to 11 cycles. Via MiXCR, TCRdb re-called the 5' RACE reads, giving one row per CDR3 protein. The sample lists 600,000 to 850,000 distinct CDR3 sequences; roughly 47% were seen once. The sequencing sample was made of blood. The receptors come from a woman aged 60-75 years in good health.

This chain links TRBV11-2 with TRBJ2-2; D possibly corresponds to TRBD2 (5 bases). The germline CDR1 and CDR2 sequences are SGHAT and FQNNGV. The CDR3 runs 15 residues. Trimming left V 4 bases short and J 7 bases short, with 16 bases between. Here the CDR3 reads CASSSSPLSGGELFF. As DNA, the CDR3 is TGTGCCAGCAGCTCGAGCCCCCTGAGCGGCGGGGAGCTGTTTTTT.

V usage is TRBV5-1 and J usage is TRBJ2-1; 8 bases align to TRBD1. The V segment lost 4 bases and the J segment 5 bases; nucleotides outside the gene matches: 5. This CDR3 has 14 residues. Germline assignment: CDR1 SGHRS and CDR2 YFSETQ. The CDR3 loop reads CASSPGQVDNEQFF. DNA for the CDR3: TGCGCCAGCAGCCCGGGACAGGTTGACAATGAGCAGTTCTTC.

The chain employs TRBV25-1 and TRBJ2-5; TRBD1 aligns across 9 bases. Germline V lookup: CDR1 MGHDK, CDR2 SYGVNS. This CDR3 contains 16 residues. The V and J ends lost 5 bases and 4 bases, in that order; junction bases with no gene match: 11. The CDR3 region is CASSTLPGQGGETQYF. The CDR3 DNA sequence: TGTGCCAGCAGTACCCTTCCGGGACAGGGTGGAGAGACCCAGTACTTC.

The V gene is TRBV6-1, the J gene TRBJ2-1; TRBD1 is a possible D gene (6 bases). With 8 bases removed from V and 4 bases from J, the gap between germline ends came to 12 bases. Germline-derived CDR1 and CDR2 are MNHNS and SASEGT. The CDR3 consists of 13 residues. In nucleotides, the CDR3 is TGTGCCAGCGTCCGGACAGTTTACAATGAGCAGTTCTTC. Encoded protein: CASVRTVYNEQFF.

CDR3 residues: CSATWTGAPYNEQFF. Written as DNA, the CDR3 is TGCAGTGCTACCTGGACAGGGGCCCCTTACAATGAGCAGTTCTTC. The chain carries TRBV20-1 and TRBJ2-1; 9 bases line up with TRBD1. Germline CDR1 and CDR2: DFQATT and SNEGSKA (reference sequence). V was pared by 4 bases and J by 4 bases, with 8 bases of the junction left unmatched. The CDR3 consists of 15 residues.

The chain joins TRBV7-2 to TRBJ2-7; D is unclear. The J call is doubtful: the DNA matches TRBJ2-5 better. This CDR3 has 15 residues. The V gene's germline CDR1 is SGHTA and CDR2 FQGNSA. In nucleotides, the CDR3 is TGTGCCAGCAGCCCCCAGGCAGGCTGGGGAGAGACCCAGTACTTC. Its translation: CASSPQAGWGETQYF.

The chain employs TRBV27 and TRBJ2-2; 8 bases are a match to TRBD1. The CDR3 consists of 14 residues. Germline loops: CDR1 MNHEY, CDR2 SMNVEV (reference sequence). J gave up 8 bases and V 7 bases, and 9 bases lay outside the gene matches. The CDR3 nucleotides read TGTGCCAGCACCCTCAGGGGGCTAGGAGGGGAGCTGTTTTTT. This translates into CASTLRGLGGELFF.

Remarks on this clonotype: A single base separates this from a much larger clone, so it may be a read error. The rearrangement links TRBV7-2 to TRBJ2-4; D is perhaps TRBD1 (7 bases). Germline CDR1 reads SGHTA; CDR2 reads FQGNSA. The CDR3 is 15 amino acids. Trimming left V 5 bases short and J 6 bases short, with 17 bases between. CDR3 amino acids: CASSPATGRGNIQYF. The CDR3 bases are TGTGCCAGCAGCCCAGCGACAGGGCGGGGAAACATTCAGTACTTC.

The chain links TRBV3-1 to TRBJ2-3, with D perhaps assigned TRBD1 or TRBD2 (5 bases each). Between the trimmed V and J ends, which lost 4 bases and 6 bases, there was a span of 20 bases. The germline V gene encodes CDR1 LGHDT and CDR2 YNNKEL (reference sequence). The CDR3 runs 16 residues. CDR3 nucleotide sequence: TGTGCCAGCAGCCGTGGGACCCTGAACGCCCACGATACGCAGTATTTT. This codes for CASSRGTLNAHDTQYF.

The rearrangement uses TRBV7-4 and TRBJ2-5; no clear D. The better agreement between TRBJ2-7 and the DNA end casts doubt on the J call. The germline V gene has CDR1 SGHVT and CDR2 SQSDAQ. CDR3 length equals 15 residues. The chain's CDR3 is CASSTLGPPKNEQYF. The CDR3 DNA sequence: TGTGCCAGCAGCACATTAGGGCCCCCCAAGAACGAGCAGTACTTC.